This entry features one T cell receptor (beta chain) sequence. Its binding antigen is unknown. No much larger clonotype is one base removed from it; base qualities were not supplied. For CDR1 and CDR2, the germline V gene lists SGHRS and YFSETQ. Germline trimming: 4 bases from V, 6 bases from J; junction bases outside gene matches: 16. The cysteine opens and the phenylalanine closes a CDR3 of 18 amino acids. Here the CDR3 DNA is all that survives: 54 bases in frame from base 1. Healthy HIV-negative adults with no recently reported acute infections or vaccinations were included as donors. All donors were Caucasian adults living in Nashville, Tennessee, USA. For unsorted samples, 90 million or so PBMCs were counted, and genomic DNA was extracted using the QIAamp DNA Blood Mini kit. Blood was collected by leukapheresis, and PBMCs were isolated by Ficoll-Histopaque density gradient centrifugation and then cryopreserved in liquid nitrogen vapor phase.

This record comes from a study of shared clonotypes between healthy human individuals (dated by TCRdb to the early 2020s). The study in broad terms: The cohort comprised two women and a few men aged 18 to 49 years. The study deeply sequenced blood TCR repertoires of five healthy adults to estimate repertoire size and the extent of clonotype sharing between individuals. To increase sequencing depth and limit assay-specific biases, TCR repertoire library preparation and sequencing were carried out by different laboratories using diverse techniques. Leukapheresis yielded between about 0.8 and 8.9 billion PBMCs per donor.

Study-level results and caveats: Because the study included a small number of donors, the genetic and exposure-history diversity represented was limited. Based on pairwise subsampling, the degree of clonotype sharing among donors was expected to be affected by sequencing depth. Sampling was restricted to blood, and TCR repertoires in tissue are likely to differ from TCR repertoires in blood.

TCR CDR3 regions were amplified from genomic DNA by multiplex PCR using the deep immunoSEQ assay. Extracted genomic DNA from each cell subset was spread evenly across all wells of several immunoSEQ 96-well plates, with each plate serving as a replicate. For unsorted PBMC, each replicate PCR was loaded with about 300 ng genomic DNA, equivalent to tens of thousands of T cell genomes. Ten immunoSEQ deep assay plates were used to sequence unsorted PBMC genomic DNA. Purified libraries were measured with a Qubit 3.0 fluorometer, size-checked on a Bioanalyzer 2100, and measured again with the KAPA Library Quantification kit. A separate single-read 150-cycle Illumina NextSeq 550 flow cell was used to sequence each immunoSEQ 96-well plate. As for how the authors treated the data: Because only junctional sequences without quality scores were contained in the immunoSEQ output, filtering matching that applied to full-length reads could not be performed. Sequences were annotated with PyIR, a Python wrapper for IgBLAST v1.9, using IMGT germline references to assign V/J genes and CDR3. Reads with weak V/J assignments (E-value above 1e-6), missing CDR3, stop codons, out-of-frame junctions, or ambiguous translated residues were removed. V3J clonotypes were defined as sequences sharing an identical inferred V gene, J gene, and CDR3 amino acid sequence. Percentage overlap between repertoires was computed as shared unique clonotypes divided by the size of the smaller repertoire. Richness of each repertoire was evaluated using RTK rarefaction, the Chao1 estimator, and Recon v2.1 estimates of unobserved clonotypes. Held by TCRdb, this immuneACCESS table contains in-frame sequences only and omits some clones. Under half of the omission traces to an unresolved V gene where checked; the cause of the rest is unknown. D and trimming come from the DNA, and the V and J calls and clone size come from that table. Within this sample are 450,000 to 600,000 clones, with 75% to 85% of them counted one time only. The ten largest clones take up roughly 13% of the sample.

The rearranged segments are TRBV5-1 and TRBJ1-5; a stretch of 10 junction bases matches TRBD1. This TCR derives from a woman aged 35 to 49 in good health. Some clones in this sample may be carry-over from other donors' samples. The sequenced material came from PBMCs. For the CDR3, the sequence is CASSPGGTGAAGRQPQHF. The sequenced DNA is TGCGCCAGCAGCCCGGGGGGGACAGGGGCCGCGGGTCGTCAGCCCCAGCATTTT. The full variable domain, with segments outside the CDR3 supplied by the reference TRBV5-1 and TRBJ1-5 proteins, appears as KAGVTQTPRYLIKTRGQQVTLSCSPISGHRSVSWYQQTPGQGLQFLFEYFSETQRNKGNFPGRFSGRQFSNSRSEMNVSTLELGDSALYLCASSPGGTGAAGRQPQHFGDGTRLSIL.